This T cell receptor beta chain was captured in a study of blood T cell repertoires in COVID-19 (dated by TCRdb to the early 2020s). About the investigation overall: Samples covering the acute and convalescent phases of COVID-19 were provided by collaborators in the United States, Italy and Spain. Deeply sampled blood TCRbeta repertoires from subjects exposed to, actively infected with, or recovered from COVID-19 were included in the dataset. The prospective study material was composed of cDNA or gDNA derived from T cells, B-cell-depleted T cells, or PBMCs. The repertoires were made available in a free public database intended to serve as a resource for research on the immune response to SARS-CoV-2. Samples came from the ongoing ImmuneRACE study (first 160 participants) plus 1,254 subjects from 6 global collaborators. The sample metadata nearly always contained a de-identified subject ID, COVID-19 status, age in years and sex. Where HLA class I and class II types were available, the types were taken from metadata supplied by the sample provider, not from assay-based typing. Points the paper makes about the study in general: How much clinical and demographic metadata was included differed by source and by participant, and the metadata was provided uncurated.

TCRbeta CDR3 regions were amplified from genomic DNA by means of the immunoSEQ Assay, a bias-controlled multiplex PCR. In the original analysis: Within the assay, amplification of reference gene primers was used to estimate how many nucleated cells each sample contained. Sequence reads were collapsed and filtered to measure the absolute abundance of every unique TCRbeta CDR3 rearrangement. Productive Simpson clonality was computed per sample as the square root of Simpson's diversity index over productive rearrangements. What TCRdb holds here is the immuneACCESS table cut down to in-frame rearrangements. Part of the clones is not present; checked against another copy, under half of the missing clones reflect an unresolved V gene, and the others are unexplained. Clone size and V and J calls were adopted from that table, with D and trimming inferred from the DNA. This sample holds 300,000 to 400,000 clones; roughly nine tenths were observed only once. The top ten clonotypes cover roughly 1% of the sample.

The CDR3 sequence holds 16 residues, the cysteine and phenylalanine included. Only the CDR3 region is kept as DNA, spanning 48 bases read in frame from base 1. V is cut back by 10 bases and J by 7 bases, with 13 bases in the junction unmatched. From a lookup of the germline V gene, CDR1 and CDR2 are SNHLY and FYNNEI. Note on this clone: Which antigen it targets is not known. No much larger clone is present one base from it, and per-base qualities are unavailable.

Enrolling through a virtual design, the prospective study's participants ranged in age from roughly 18 to 90 years and lived across roughly 24 United States geographic areas. To assign participants to cohorts, the prospective study relied on clinical history that participants themselves reported in a screening survey and a study questionnaire. Recovered participants in ImmuneRACE Cohort 3 were defined by two consecutive negative NP/OP PCR tests, clearance by a healthcare professional, or resolution of symptoms. Mobile phlebotomists in the prospective study collected whole blood, serum and a nasopharyngeal or oropharyngeal swab from every participant. Additional blood draws and questionnaires over an approximately two-month period could optionally be provided by prospective study participants. Prospective study blood samples were shipped either frozen or at room temperature before DNA extraction.

This clonotype originated in a man aged 18-30 years who had recovered from COVID-19. What was sequenced was PBMCs or T cells enriched from blood (not recorded which). The chain is assembled from TRBV2 and TRBJ2-5; TRBD2 matches 15 bases in the middle. Here is the DNA: TGTGCCATCCAGGGCGGGACTAGCGGGGGGCGGGGGACCCAGTACTTC. This gives the protein CAIQGGTSGGRGTQYF.